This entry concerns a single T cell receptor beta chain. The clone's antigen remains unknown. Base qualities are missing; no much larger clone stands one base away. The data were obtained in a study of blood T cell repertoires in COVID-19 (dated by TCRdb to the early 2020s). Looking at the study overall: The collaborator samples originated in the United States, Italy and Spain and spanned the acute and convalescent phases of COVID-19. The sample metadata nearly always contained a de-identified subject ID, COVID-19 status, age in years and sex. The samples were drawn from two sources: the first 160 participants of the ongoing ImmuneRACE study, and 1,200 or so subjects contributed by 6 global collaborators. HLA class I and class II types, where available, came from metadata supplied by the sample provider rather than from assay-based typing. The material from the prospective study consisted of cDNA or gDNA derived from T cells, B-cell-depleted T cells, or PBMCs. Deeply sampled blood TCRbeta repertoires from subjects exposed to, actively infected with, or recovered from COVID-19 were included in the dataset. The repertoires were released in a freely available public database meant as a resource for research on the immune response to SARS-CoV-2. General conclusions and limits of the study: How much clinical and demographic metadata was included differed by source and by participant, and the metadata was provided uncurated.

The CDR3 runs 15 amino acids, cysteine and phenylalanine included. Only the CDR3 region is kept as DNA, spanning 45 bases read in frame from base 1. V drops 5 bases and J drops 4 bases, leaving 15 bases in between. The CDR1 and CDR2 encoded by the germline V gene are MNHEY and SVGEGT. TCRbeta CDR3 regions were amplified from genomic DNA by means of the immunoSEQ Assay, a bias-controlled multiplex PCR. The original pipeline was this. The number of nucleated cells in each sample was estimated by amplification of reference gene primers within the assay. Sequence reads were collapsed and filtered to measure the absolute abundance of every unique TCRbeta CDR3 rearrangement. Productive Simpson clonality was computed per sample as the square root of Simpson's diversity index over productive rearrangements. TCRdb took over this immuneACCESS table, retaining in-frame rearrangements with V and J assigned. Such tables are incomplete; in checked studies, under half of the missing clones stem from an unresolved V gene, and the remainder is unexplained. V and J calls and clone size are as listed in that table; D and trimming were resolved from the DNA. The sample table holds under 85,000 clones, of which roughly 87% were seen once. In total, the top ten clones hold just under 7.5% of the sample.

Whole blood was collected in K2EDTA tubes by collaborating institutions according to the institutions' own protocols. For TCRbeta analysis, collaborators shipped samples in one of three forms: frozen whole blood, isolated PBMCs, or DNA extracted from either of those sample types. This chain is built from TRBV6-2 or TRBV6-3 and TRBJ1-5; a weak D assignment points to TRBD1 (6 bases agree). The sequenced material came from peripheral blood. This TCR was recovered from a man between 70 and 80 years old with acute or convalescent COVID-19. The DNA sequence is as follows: TGTGCCAGCAGTGTCCCCGGGACAAGTAATCAGCCCCAGCATTTT. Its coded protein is CASSVPGTSNQPQHF.